This T cell receptor beta chain was recovered during a study of human T cells and chemical hapten exposure. Study in general: TCR yields differed between samples (mainly from small differences in pooled library volume). Study conclusions and caveats: Once DPC sensitization occurred, TCRs above 1 in 1000 frequency showed no change.

This clonotype was counted between two and nine times. Antigen specificity is unknown. Germline values: CDR1 DFQATT, CDR2 SNEGSKA (reference sequence). Trimming shortened V by 0 bases and J by 7 bases, and 16 bases separated the two germline ends. The CDR3 totals 15 residues. Individual cDNA molecules (in the library) carried attached unique molecular identifiers. In the authors' workflow: Per sample, the median was around 96,000 TCRs, with values from around 24,000 to 710,000. MiXCR was run by TCRdb on the RACE reads, yielding one entry per CDR3 protein. Here the V and J calls rest on TCRdb's processing, not on the authors' analysis. In the table there are tens of thousands of distinct CDR3 sequences, over 7% of which are singletons. Indicated time point: healthy volunteer bleed at 6 weeks. It was from unfractionated whole blood that total RNA was extracted.

The sequence derives from a male donor in good health. Some clones in this sample may be carry-over from other donors' samples. Sequenced material: whole blood. V usage is TRBV20-1 and J usage is TRBJ2-1, with TRBD1 as a possible D gene (5 bases). CDR3 DNA sequence: TGCAGTGCTAGAGAAATCCGGACACCCTTAAATGAGCAGTTCTTC. Translation: CSAREIRTPLNEQFF.